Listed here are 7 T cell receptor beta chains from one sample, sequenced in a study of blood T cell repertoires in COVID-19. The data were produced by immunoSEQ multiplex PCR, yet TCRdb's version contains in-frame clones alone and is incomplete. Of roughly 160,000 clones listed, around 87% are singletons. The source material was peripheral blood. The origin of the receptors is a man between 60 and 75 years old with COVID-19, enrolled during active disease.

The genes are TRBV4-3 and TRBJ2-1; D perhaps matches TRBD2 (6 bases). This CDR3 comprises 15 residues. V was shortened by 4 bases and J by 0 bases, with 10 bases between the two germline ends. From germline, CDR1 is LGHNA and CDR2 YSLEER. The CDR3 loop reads CASSLDYNSYNEQFF. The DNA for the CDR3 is TGCGCCAGCAGCCTGGACTACAACTCCTACAATGAGCAGTTCTTC.

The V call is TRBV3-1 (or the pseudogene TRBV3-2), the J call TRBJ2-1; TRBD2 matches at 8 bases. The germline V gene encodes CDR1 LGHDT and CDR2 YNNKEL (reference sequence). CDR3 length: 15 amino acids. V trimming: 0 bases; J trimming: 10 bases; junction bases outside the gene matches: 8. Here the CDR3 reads CASSQEAGVPSEQFF. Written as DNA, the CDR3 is TGTGCCAGCAGCCAAGAAGCGGGGGTACCGTCGGAGCAGTTCTTC.

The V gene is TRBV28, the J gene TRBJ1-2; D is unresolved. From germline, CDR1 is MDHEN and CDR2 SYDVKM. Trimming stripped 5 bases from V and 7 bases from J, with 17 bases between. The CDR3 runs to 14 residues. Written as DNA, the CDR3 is TGTGCCAGCAGTCCCCCACGCGTAAGCTCTGGCTACACCTTC. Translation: CASSPPRVSSGYTF.

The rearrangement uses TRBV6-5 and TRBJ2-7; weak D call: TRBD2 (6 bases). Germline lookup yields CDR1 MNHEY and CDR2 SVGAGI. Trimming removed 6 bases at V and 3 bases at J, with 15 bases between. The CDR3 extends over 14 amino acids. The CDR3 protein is CASSTSGTLYEQYF. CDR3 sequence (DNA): TGTGCCAGCAGCACCTCAGGGACTCTCTACGAGCAGTACTTC.

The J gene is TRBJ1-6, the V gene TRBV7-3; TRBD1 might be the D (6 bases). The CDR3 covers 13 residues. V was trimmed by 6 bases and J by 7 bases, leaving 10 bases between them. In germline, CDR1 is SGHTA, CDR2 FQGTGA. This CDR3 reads CASSITGNSPLHF. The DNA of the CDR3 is TGTGCCAGCAGTATTACAGGGAATTCACCCCTCCACTTT.

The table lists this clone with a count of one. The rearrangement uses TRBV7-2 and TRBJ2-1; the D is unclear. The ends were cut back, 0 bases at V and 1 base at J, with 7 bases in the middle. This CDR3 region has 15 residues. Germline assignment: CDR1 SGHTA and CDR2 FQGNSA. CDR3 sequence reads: CASSLAVGSYNEQFF. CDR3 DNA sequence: TGTGCCAGCAGCTTAGCTGTCGGGTCCTACAATGAGCAGTTCTTC.

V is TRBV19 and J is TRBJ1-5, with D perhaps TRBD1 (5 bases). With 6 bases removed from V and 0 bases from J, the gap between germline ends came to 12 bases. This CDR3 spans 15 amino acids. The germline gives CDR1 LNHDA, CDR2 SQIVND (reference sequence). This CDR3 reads CASRLVGGSNQPQHF. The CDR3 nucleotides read TGTGCCAGTAGACTAGTGGGGGGTAGCAATCAGCCCCAGCATTTT.